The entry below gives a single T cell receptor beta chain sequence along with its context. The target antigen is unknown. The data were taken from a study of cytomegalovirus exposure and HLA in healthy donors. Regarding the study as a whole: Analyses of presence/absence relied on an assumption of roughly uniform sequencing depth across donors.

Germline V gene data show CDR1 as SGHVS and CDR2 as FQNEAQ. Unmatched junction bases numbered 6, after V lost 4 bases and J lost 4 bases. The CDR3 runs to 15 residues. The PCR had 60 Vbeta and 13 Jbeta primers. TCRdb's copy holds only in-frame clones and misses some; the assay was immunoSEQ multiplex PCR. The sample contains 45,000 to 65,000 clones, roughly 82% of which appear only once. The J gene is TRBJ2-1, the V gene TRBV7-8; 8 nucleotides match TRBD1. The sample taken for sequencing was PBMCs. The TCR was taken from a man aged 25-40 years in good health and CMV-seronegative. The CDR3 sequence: CASSWRQGWYNEQFF. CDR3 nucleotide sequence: TGTGCCAGCAGCTGGAGACAGGGGTGGTACAATGAGCAGTTCTTC.